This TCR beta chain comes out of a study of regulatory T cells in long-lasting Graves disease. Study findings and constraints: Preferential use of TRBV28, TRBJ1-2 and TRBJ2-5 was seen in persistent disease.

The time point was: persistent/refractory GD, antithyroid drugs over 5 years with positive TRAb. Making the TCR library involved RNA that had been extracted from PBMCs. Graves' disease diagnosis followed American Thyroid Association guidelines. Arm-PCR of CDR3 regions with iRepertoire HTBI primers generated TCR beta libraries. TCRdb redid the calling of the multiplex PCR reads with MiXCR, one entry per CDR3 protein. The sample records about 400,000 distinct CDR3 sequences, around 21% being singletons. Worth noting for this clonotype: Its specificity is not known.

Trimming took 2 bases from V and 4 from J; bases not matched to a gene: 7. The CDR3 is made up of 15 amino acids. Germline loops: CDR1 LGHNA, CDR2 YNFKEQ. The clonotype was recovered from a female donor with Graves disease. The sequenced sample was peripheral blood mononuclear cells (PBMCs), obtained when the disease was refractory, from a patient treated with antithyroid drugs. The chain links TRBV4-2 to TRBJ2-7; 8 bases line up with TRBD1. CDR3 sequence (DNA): TGTGCCAGCAGCCAAACCCAGGGGGCAGGTTACGAGCAGTACTTC. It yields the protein CASSQTQGAGYEQYF.